The rows below give T cell receptor beta chains drawn from one sample of a study of blood T cell repertoires in COVID-19. Profiling relied on immunoSEQ multiplex PCR, and the TCRdb table lists in-frame clones only, not all of them. The sample shows 300,000 to 400,000 clones, around 87% of them seen only once. Source material: peripheral blood. The origin of the receptors is a woman aged 55-69 years with COVID-19, enrolled during active disease. The CDR3 runs from the conserved cysteine through the conserved F or W. A D gene is named only where the DNA matches it firmly. Not every row has a clone size; where given, it reads once, few, many or a size class.

>.|.|TRBV9|TRBJ1-1
CASSPQTGTFEAFF
TGTGCCAGCAGCCCCCAAACAGGGACCTTTGAAGCTTTCTTT
>TRBD2|.|TRBV10-2|TRBJ2-5
CASSTYPSGGSRETQYF
TGCGCCAGCAGTACATACCCTAGCGGGGGCAGTCGGGAGACCCAGTACTTC
>TRBD1|.|TRBV11-2|TRBJ2-1
CASSPRWQGAGNEQFF
TGTGCCAGCAGCCCCCGTTGGCAGGGGGCAGGTAATGAGCAGTTCTTC
>.|many|TRBV29-1|TRBJ1-3
CSVLLSGNTIYF
TGCAGCGTCCTCCTCTCTGGAAACACCATATATTTT
>.|.|TRBV6-5|TRBJ2-7
CASSFSYEQYF
TGTGCCAGCAGCTTCTCCTACGAGCAGTACTTC
>.|once|TRBV7-3|TRBJ2-1
CASSRTAGSYNEQFF
TGTGCCAGCAGCAGGACGGCGGGGTCCTACAATGAGCAGTTCTTC
>.|.|TRBV18|TRBJ1-1
CASSQGLLNTEAFF
TGTGCCAGCTCACAGGGACTCCTGAACACTGAAGCTTTCTTT
>.|.|TRBV18|TRBJ2-6
CASSQTDSLSGANVLTF
TGTGCCAGCTCACAGACGGACAGTCTCTCTGGGGCCAACGTCCTGACTTTC
>.|.|TRBV4-1|TRBJ1-5
CASSQDPGNRAFGQPQHF
TGCGCCAGCAGCCAAGATCCAGGTAACAGGGCGTTCGGTCAGCCCCAGCATTTT
>.|.|TRBV6-5|TRBJ2-1
CASRVRQSSYNEQFF
TGTGCCAGCAGGGTTAGACAGAGCTCCTACAATGAGCAGTTCTTC
>TRBD1|.|TRBV7-3|TRBJ2-7
CASSRSGTAAYEQYF
TGTGCCAGCAGCCGTTCCGGGACAGCAGCCTACGAGCAGTACTTC
>TRBD1|.|TRBV19|TRBJ1-3
CASNPQGAASGNTIYF
TGTGCCAGTAATCCCCAGGGGGCCGCTTCTGGAAACACCATATATTTT
>TRBD2|.|TRBV7-2|TRBJ2-3
CASKRGETDTQYF
TGTGCCAGCAAGCGGGGGGAAACAGATACGCAGTATTTT
>TRBD1|.|TRBV2|TRBJ1-6
CASMGQGASPLHF
TGTGCCAGCATGGGACAGGGGGCTTCACCCCTCCACTTT
>.|.|TRBV6-5|TRBJ1-2
CASRPDTRGYTF
TGTGCCAGCAGACCGGATACGCGGGGCTACACCTTC
>TRBD2|.|TRBV10-3|TRBJ2-2
CAIRSGLAGYDTGELFF
TGTGCCATCAGATCGGGACTAGCGGGATATGACACCGGGGAGCTGTTTTTT
>TRBD1|.|TRBV5-6|TRBJ1-1
CASTLVDRAGGEAFF
TGTGCCAGCACCTTGGTTGACAGGGCAGGCGGTGAAGCTTTCTTT
>TRBD1|.|TRBV7-9|TRBJ1-2
CASSLRDRLGGYTF
TGTGCCAGCAGCCTCCGGGACAGGCTCGGCGGCTACACCTTC
>TRBD2|.|TRBV7-9|TRBJ2-3
CGSRGLAGGPTEYF
TGTGGGTCTCGCGGACTAGCGGGGGGCCCAACAGAGTATTTT
>.|.|TRBV18|TRBJ1-4
CASSPRRTDEKLFF
TGTGCCAGCTCACCTAGGAGGACAGATGAAAAACTGTTTTTT
>.|.|TRBV7-2|TRBJ1-6
CASSLGGSSYNSPLHF
TGTGCCAGCAGCTTAGGAGGGAGCTCCTATAATTCACCCCTCCACTTT
>TRBD2|.|TRBV19|TRBJ2-7
CASSTGLAGVYAEQYF
TGTGCCAGTAGTACGGGACTAGCGGGGGTCTACGCCGAGCAGTACTTC
>TRBD1|.|TRBV11-2|TRBJ1-2
CASSSTGFDGYTF
TGTGCCAGCAGCTCGACAGGGTTCGATGGCTACACCTTC
>.|.|TRBV6-5|TRBJ1-1
CASTPKLGGEHFF
TGTGCCAGCACCCCAAAACTGGGGGGAGAGCATTTCTTT
>.|.|TRBV11-2|TRBJ2-7
CASSLRGRGGASEQYF
TGTGCCAGCAGCTTACGCGGAAGGGGGGGGGCCTCCGAGCAGTACTTC
>.|.|TRBV2|TRBJ1-1
CASTLGRYTEAFF
TGTGCCAGCACCCTGGGGCGGTACACTGAAGCTTTCTTT
>.|once|TRBV6-6|TRBJ1-2
CASSSPGGKFGYGYTF
TGTGCCAGCAGCTCCCCGGGAGGGAAGTTCGGCTATGGCTACACCTTC
>TRBD1|.|TRBV28|TRBJ1-6
CASSLSHRGVNSPLHF
TGTGCCAGCAGTTTATCCCACAGGGGGGTCAATTCACCCCTCCACTTT
>.|.|TRBV25-1|TRBJ2-1
CASSEARGTYNEQFF
TGTGCCAGCAGTGAGGCCAGGGGAACCTACAATGAGCAGTTCTTC
>TRBD1|.|TRBV6-1|TRBJ1-2
CASSENRGTYGYTF
TGTGCCAGCAGTGAGAACAGGGGGACCTATGGCTACACCTTC
>.|.|TRBV12-3/TRBV12-4|TRBJ1-3
CASTHSGNTIYF
TGTGCCAGCACCCACTCTGGAAACACCATATATTTT
>.|.|TRBV5-1|TRBJ2-7
CASSAGIPYEQYF
TGCGCCAGCAGCGCCGGGATCCCCTACGAGCAGTACTTC
>TRBD1|.|TRBV18|TRBJ1-2
CASSPGTGMYGYTF
TGTGCCAGCTCACCAGGGACAGGGATGTATGGCTACACCTTC
>.|few|TRBV19|TRBJ1-1
CASRALGGTEAFF
TGTGCCAGTAGGGCGCTCGGCGGCACTGAAGCTTTCTTT
>.|once|TRBV6-6|TRBJ1-1
CASIKHGGTTEAFF
TGTGCCAGCATTAAACACGGGGGGACCACTGAAGCTTTCTTT
>.|.|TRBV5-1|TRBJ2-4
CASSLTGNNIQYF
TGCGCCAGCAGCTTGACAGGGAATAACATTCAGTACTTC
>TRBD1|.|TRBV5-1|TRBJ1-1
CASSLGQGRQNTEAFF
TGCGCCAGCAGCTTAGGACAGGGGCGCCAGAACACTGAAGCTTTCTTT
>.|.|TRBV6-6|TRBJ1-3
CASSHFVDPLPVNTIYF
TGTGCCAGCAGTCATTTCGTCGATCCGCTACCCGTAAACACCATATATTTT
>.|.|TRBV10-3|TRBJ1-1
CAISDRGLTEAFF
TGTGCCATCAGTGACAGGGGATTGACTGAAGCTTTCTTT
>.|few|TRBV6-2/TRBV6-3|TRBJ1-5
CASSYFRGAQPQHF
TGTGCCAGCAGTTATTTCAGGGGTGCTCAGCCCCAGCATTTT
>TRBD1|.|TRBV5-1|TRBJ2-7
CASSFPGQGSYEQYF
TGCGCCAGCAGCTTCCCGGGACAGGGCTCCTACGAGCAGTACTTC
>TRBD1|.|TRBV10-3|TRBJ2-2
CAISEKGADTGELFF
TGTGCCATCAGTGAAAAGGGGGCGGACACCGGGGAGCTGTTTTTT
>.|.|TRBV7-6|TRBJ2-2
CASSLARAGQAGTGELFF
TGTGCCAGCAGCTTAGCGAGGGCGGGGCAGGCGGGCACCGGGGAGCTGTTTTTT
>.|.|TRBV20-1|TRBJ1-2
CSAAQGWGYTF
TGCAGTGCTGCCCAGGGGTGGGGCTACACCTTC
>.|.|TRBV18|TRBJ1-3
CASSPPGSTIYF
TGTGCCAGCTCACCCCCGGGGAGCACCATATATTTT
>TRBD1|few|TRBV19|TRBJ1-5
CASSAKGQVGGQPQHF
TGTGCCAGTAGCGCAAAAGGACAGGTGGGGGGTCAGCCCCAGCATTTT
>.|once|TRBV7-7|TRBJ1-3
CASSPGTNSGNTIYF
TGTGCCAGCAGCCCCGGGACAAACTCTGGAAACACCATATATTTT
>.|.|TRBV10-2|TRBJ1-1
CASSLSGGSTEAFF
TGCGCCAGCAGCCTCTCGGGGGGATCCACTGAAGCTTTCTTT
>TRBD1|.|TRBV4-1|TRBJ2-7
CASSQGWGTGSDEQYF
TGCGCCAGCAGCCAAGGATGGGGGACAGGGTCCGACGAGCAGTACTTC